This record looks at one T cell receptor beta chain sequence and its context. This clonotype came up many times. Its antigen remains undetermined. No base quality information exists; no much larger clone differs at one position. The data belong to a study of CD8 T cells in ankylosing spondylitis (dated by TCRdb to about 2017). About the investigation overall: The study profiled T cell receptor beta repertoires in healthy donors and ankylosing spondylitis patients to find disease-linked TCR variants. The full study cohort was made up of about two dozen ankylosing spondylitis patients and more than 90 healthy donors. Peripheral blood was sampled, and synovial fluid was additionally collected from ankylosing spondylitis patients.

In the germline V gene, CDR1 corresponds to MNHNS and CDR2 to SASEGT. The CDR3 covers 16 residues, taking in both the cysteine and the phenylalanine. The DNA shown is the 48-base CDR3, in frame from base 1. The germline ends are 18 bases apart after V is trimmed by 6 bases and J by 1 base. Beyond this particular receptor, the publication reports: Blood from ankylosing spondylitis patients appeared to be characterized by a TCR beta motif made up of several highly homologous amino acid variants. Some TCR beta motif variants had previously been reported in synovial fluid and blood of reactive arthritis patients, which suggested common disease-initiation mechanisms. In peripheral blood, the disease-linked clones were found at relatively low frequencies and had a CD8+ phenotype. The disease-linked clones were reported to be significantly enriched in matched synovial fluid samples from ankylosing spondylitis patients.

Sequenced using an Illumina HiSeq 2500. TCR beta libraries were prepared by quantitative 5'-RACE with molecular barcodes. In the source study's methods: A new computational method based on a probabilistic model of VDJ rearrangement was used to identify disease-linked TCR variants. TCRdb took the public reads, trimmed them with fastp at Q25, ran MiXCR for clone calling and kept in-frame beta chains. Each CDR3 protein appears once, grouped with its most common genes and DNA. Clone size and V and J calls follow TCRdb, not the original study. Here the sample has around 770,000 distinct CDR3 sequences; approximately 12% occur a single time. Just over 0.5% of the sample comes from the top ten.

The sequenced sample consisted of blood, either unsorted or a sorted T cell fraction (not recorded which). The sequence was obtained from a male donor with ankylosing spondylitis. In this chain, TRBV6-1 is recombined with TRBJ1-1; the D gene identity is not certain. The DNA sequence is as follows: TGTGCCAGCAGCTTCGGTTACGTGGGCACGAACACTGAAGCTTTCTTT. It encodes CASSFGYVGTNTEAFF.